This T cell receptor (beta chain) appears in the sequencing data of a study of T cell responses to AZD1222 COVID-19 vaccine. Study observations and caveats: Close to half of spike-specific TCRs reportedly recognize unmutated variant regions. Clonal diversity was possibly underestimated; the donors were predominantly white British and more often female. Distributed over spike, vaccine-associated CD4 TCRs predominated at 160-218 and 743-854.

Timing groups of about 4 and about 12 weeks for second doses were pooled. Libraries were prepared by immunoSEQ multiplex PCR; TCRdb keeps only in-frame clonotypes and omits some of them. The profile shows 100,000 to 120,000 clones, 94% of them singletons. About this clone itself: What it binds is not known.

With 8 bases removed from V and 5 bases from J, the gap between germline ends came to 19 bases. The CDR3 runs 14 residues. The germline V gene encodes CDR1 LNHNV and CDR2 YYDKDF (reference sequence). The sequencing used peripheral blood, collected 28 days after the second AZD1222 dose. The receptor was isolated from an adult who received the AZD1222 COVID-19 vaccine. J is TRBJ2-7 and V is TRBV15; D tentatively reads TRBD1 or TRBD2 (6 bases each). CDR3 DNA sequence: TGTGCCACCGCGCGTCCGGGGGCGGTCCACGAGCAGTACTTC. Protein: CATARPGAVHEQYF.